This T cell receptor beta chain was identified during a study of shared clonotypes between healthy human individuals. Study-level information: Researchers drew samples from a couple of women and a few men aged 18 to 49.

This clone was observed once. The table came from immunoSEQ multiplex PCR; TCRdb's copy has only in-frame clones and leaves some out. Of about 490,000 clones listed, 65% to 80% are singletons. The CDR3 loop spans 13 amino acids. V lost 1 base and J lost 11, with 14 bases in between. Germline V gene data show CDR1 as MNHEY and CDR2 as SMNVEV (reference sequence). Donors comprised healthy HIV-negative adults lacking recent acute infections or vaccinations. This receptor was identified in a woman aged 40 to 49 in good health. Some clones in this sample may be carry-over from other donors' samples. This chain links TRBV27 with TRBJ1-1; D call uncertain. The sequenced material came from PBMCs. The CDR3 sequence is CASSLLCGREAFF. The CDR3 nucleotides are TGTGCCAGCAGTTTATTGTGCGGGAGGGAGGCTTTCTTT.